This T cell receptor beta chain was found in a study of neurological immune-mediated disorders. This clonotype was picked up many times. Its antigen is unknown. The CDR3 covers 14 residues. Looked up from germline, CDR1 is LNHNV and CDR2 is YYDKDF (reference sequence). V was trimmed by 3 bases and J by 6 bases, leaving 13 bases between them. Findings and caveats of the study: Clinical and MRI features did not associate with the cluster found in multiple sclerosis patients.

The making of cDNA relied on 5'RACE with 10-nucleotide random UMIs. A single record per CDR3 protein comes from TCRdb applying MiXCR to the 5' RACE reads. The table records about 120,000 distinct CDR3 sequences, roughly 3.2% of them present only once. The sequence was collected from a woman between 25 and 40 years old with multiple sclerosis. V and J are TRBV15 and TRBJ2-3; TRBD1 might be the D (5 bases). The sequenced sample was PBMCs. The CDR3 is CATSSLKGSDTQYF. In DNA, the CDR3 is TGTGCCACCAGCAGCCTGAAGGGGTCCGATACGCAGTATTTT.